Shown below are 27 T cell receptor beta chains from a single sample sequenced in a study of blood T cells in healthy people across ages. Then a second PCR, running roughly 6 to 11 cycles, was carried out with a sample-barcoded 5' primer and a J-beta primer mix. TCRdb processed the 5' RACE reads anew with MiXCR; each CDR3 protein has one entry. This sample carries around 1,000,000 distinct CDR3 sequences, 20% to 25% of them seen once, and the ten largest clones take approximately 0.7%. These data were likewise used in another study, on T cells of mothers and their children.

Sequenced material: blood. Receptors originate from a girl aged 2 to 9 in good health.

The chain employs TRBV20-1 and TRBJ1-2; D might be TRBD1 (5 bases). The CDR3 covers 14 residues. Trimming cost V 0 bases and J 3 bases, with 11 bases left between them. Germline CDR1 reads DFQATT; CDR2 reads SNEGSKA (reference sequence). CDR3 amino acids: CSARDMGGDYGYTF. CDR3 DNA: TGCAGTGCTAGAGATATGGGGGGAGACTATGGCTACACCTTC.

On this clonotype: Relative to the germline gene, one junction end is altered; a read error may explain this. This sequence joins TRBV7-3 and TRBJ2-5; D could derive from TRBD1 or TRBD2 (5 bases each). This CDR3 contains 13 residues. In germline, CDR1 is SGHTA, CDR2 FQGTGA. CDR3 residues: CASSSGTNSHLFF. The CDR3 DNA follows: TGTGCCAGCAGCTCCGGGACCAATTCCCACCTGTTCTTC.

This clonotype has a handful of counts. V and J are TRBV20-1 and TRBJ2-5; the D is unclear. Germline lookup yields CDR1 DFQATT and CDR2 SNEGSKA (reference sequence). The CDR3 has 11 residues. Trimming removed 5 bases from V and 10 bases from J, with 14 bases in between. The CDR3 is CSAQILSDQYF. The DNA for the CDR3 is TGCAGTGCTCAAATTCTTAGTGACCAGTACTTC.

In its sample, this clonotype was seen a few times. The chain couples TRBV6-2 or TRBV6-3 to TRBJ2-2; possible D gene TRBD1, 6 bases. V lost 6 bases to trimming and J lost 3 bases, with 23 bases between them. The CDR3 runs 18 residues. CDR1 is MNHEY and CDR2 is SVGEGT in the germline V gene. The CDR3 spells CASRPDPNTGFYTGELFF. For the CDR3, the DNA is TGTGCCAGCAGACCGGACCCAAACACAGGGTTCTACACCGGGGAGCTGTTTTTT.

The chain links TRBV24-1 to TRBJ1-4; TRBD1 is a possible D gene (5 bases). The CDR3 has 15 residues. The germline V gene encodes CDR1 KGHDR and CDR2 SFDVKD. The V gene lost 2 bases and the J gene lost 7 bases, with 13 bases spanning the gap. The CDR3, as DNA: TGTGCCACCAGTGATTCCCGGGGGGTTCCTGAAAAACTGTTTTTT. Translated, it gives CATSDSRGVPEKLFF.

The chain has TRBV27 and TRBJ2-1; D might be TRBD2 (5 bases). This CDR3 contains 13 residues. Germline CDR1 MNHEY, CDR2 SMNVEV (reference sequence). The V end lost 8 bases, the J end lost 12 bases, and 20 bases lay between the germline ends. CDR3 amino acids: CASRRVGLYGQFF. The CDR3 DNA sequence: TGTGCCAGCCGACGGGTTGGACTGTACGGGCAGTTCTTC.

There are a few counts of this clonotype. The chain couples TRBV2 to TRBJ1-4; the D gene is possibly TRBD1 (5 bases). Germline CDR1 and CDR2: SNHLY and FYNNEI. The CDR3 length is 13 residues. The V and J ends lost 6 bases and 4 bases respectively, with 9 bases between them. The CDR3 DNA sequence: TGTGCCAGCAGGGGGGGGATTAATGAAAAACTGTTTTTT. Its protein is CASRGGINEKLFF. Using reference TRBV2 and TRBJ1-4 for the parts outside the CDR3, the full variable domain is EPEVTQTPSHQVTQMGQEVILRCVPISNHLYFYWYRQILGQKVEFLVSFYNNEISEKSEIFDDQFSVERPDGSNFTLKIRSTKLEDSAMYFCASRGGINEKLFFGSGTQLSVL.

The chain is built from TRBV3-1 and TRBJ1-6; D uncertain. The CDR3 loop spans 13 amino acids. Trimming shortened V by 2 bases and J by 12 bases, and 11 bases separated the two germline ends. Germline V gives CDR1 LGHDT, CDR2 YNNKEL (reference sequence). CDR3: CASSQTSDGPLHF. CDR3 nucleotide sequence: TGTGCCAGCAGCCAAACCTCGGACGGACCCCTCCACTTT.

This rearrangement joins TRBV7-9 to TRBJ2-5; no firm D call. The DNA end favors TRBJ2-7, so the J call may be wrong. In germline, CDR1 is SEHNR, CDR2 FQNEAQ (reference sequence). The CDR3 has 15 amino acids. CDR3 coding DNA: TGTGCCAGCAGCCCGCTAGTTCCAGGCCCCTACGAGCAGTACTTC. This gives the protein CASSPLVPGPYEQYF.

This clonotype was seen more than once but under ten times. The chain combines TRBV3-1 with TRBJ2-3; no clear D gene. Germline CDR1 reads LGHDT; CDR2 reads YNNKEL (reference sequence). CDR3 size: 13 residues. V was trimmed by 0 bases and J by 5 bases, leaving 6 bases between them. CDR3 protein: CASSQDPRDTQYF. The CDR3 DNA reads TGTGCCAGCAGCCAAGATCCCCGAGATACGCAGTATTTT.

This clonotype was seen a handful of times. CDR3 protein: CASSSSDREGKLFF. CDR3 nucleotides: TGTGCCAGCAGCTCCTCGGACAGGGAAGGAAAACTGTTTTTT. The gene calls are TRBV11-1 and TRBJ1-4; the match to TRBD1 covers 8 bases. Per germline, CDR1 SGHAT and CDR2 FQDESV (reference sequence). The J segment lost 10 bases and the V segment lost 4 bases, leaving 8 bases of the junction unmatched. The CDR3 sequence is 14 residues long.

This chain uses TRBV29-1 with TRBJ1-2; no firm D call. The CDR3 covers 12 residues. V lost 4 bases and J 4 bases, leaving 10 bases between the germline ends. Germline V gene sequence: CDR1 SQVTM, CDR2 ANQGSEA. In DNA, the CDR3 is TGCAGCGTTGGTGAGGCCTCCTATGGCTACACCTTC. This sequence encodes CSVGEASYGYTF.

This chain uses TRBV12-5 with TRBJ2-2, with 7 bases matching TRBD1. The V and J ends lost 6 bases and 7 bases, in that order; junction bases with no gene match: 8. Germline V CDR1 and CDR2: LGHNT, FRNRAP. The CDR3 consists of 14 residues. DNA of the CDR3: TGTGCTAGTGGAGCGCCACAGGGGATCGGGGAGCTGTTTTTT. Encoded protein: CASGAPQGIGELFF.

The chain links TRBV15 to TRBJ2-5; TRBD2 matches at 9 bases. The J call could be wrong; TRBJ2-1 is a better fit for the DNA end. Germline V gene lookup returns CDR1 LNHNV and CDR2 YYDKDF (reference sequence). The CDR3 sequence is 18 residues long. The CDR3 is CATSIGLAPINSYNEQFF. CDR3 sequence (DNA): TGTGCCACCAGCATAGGACTAGCGCCGATCAACTCCTACAATGAGCAGTTCTTC.

Only a few counts were recorded for this clonotype. This chain connects TRBV25-1 to TRBJ2-5; D remains unclear. The J call is doubtful: the DNA matches TRBJ2-1 better. This CDR3 region has 15 residues. In germline, CDR1 is MGHDK, CDR2 SYGVNS. The CDR3 loop reads CASGITISSSDEQFF. For the CDR3, the DNA is TGTGCCAGCGGCATTACTATTTCTTCGAGTGATGAGCAGTTCTTC.

A few counts support this clonotype. The CDR3 reads CSVDAGTVNTEAFF. The DNA of the CDR3 is TGCAGCGTTGATGCCGGGACGGTGAACACTGAAGCTTTCTTT. V is TRBV29-1 and J is TRBJ1-1; D may be TRBD1 (5 bases). CDR3 size: 14 residues. The V end lost 3 bases, the J end lost 0 bases, and 11 bases lay between the germline ends. CDR1 SQVTM and CDR2 ANQGSEA come from the germline V gene.

V usage is TRBV20-1 and J usage is TRBJ2-7, with D unresolved. Germline lookup yields CDR1 DFQATT and CDR2 SNEGSKA (reference sequence). The CDR3 has 15 residues. Trimming stripped 2 bases from V and 2 bases from J, with 16 bases between. The CDR3 region is CSARSPQTLTYEQYF. As DNA, the CDR3 is TGCAGTGCTAGATCCCCACAGACACTTACCTACGAGCAGTACTTC.

The chain combines TRBV28 with TRBJ2-5; no reliable D call. In germline, CDR1 is MDHEN, CDR2 SYDVKM. There are 13 residues in the CDR3. V lost 6 bases, J lost 3 bases, and 11 bases lay in between. CDR3 bases: TGTGCCAGCAGCTCCCAGCCGGAAGAGACCCAGTACTTC. This codes for CASSSQPEETQYF.

The chain employs TRBV6-5 and TRBJ2-5; TRBD2 agrees at 10 bases. The J call may not be correct, given that the DNA end is closer to TRBJ2-7. The CDR3 runs to 15 residues. From germline, CDR1 is MNHEY and CDR2 SVGAGI. The CDR3 spells CASSSYSGGTYEQYF. CDR3 DNA: TGTGCCAGCAGTTCCTATAGCGGGGGGACTTACGAGCAGTACTTC.

V gene TRBV9 combines with J gene TRBJ1-4, with D uncertain. The CDR3 covers 14 residues. Germline CDR1 SGDLS, CDR2 YYNGEE. Trimming removed 0 bases at V and 6 bases at J, with 9 bases between. This chain's CDR3 is CASSVGGLDEKLFF. The CDR3 DNA follows: TGTGCCAGCAGCGTAGGAGGTCTGGATGAAAAACTGTTTTTT.

This clonotype was recorded a few times. The chain is built from TRBV20-1 and TRBJ2-5, with 9 bases aligning to TRBD1. Germline V gives CDR1 DFQATT, CDR2 SNEGSKA (reference sequence). V shed 5 bases, J shed 4 bases, and the junction held 14 bases outside the gene matches. The CDR3 has 16 residues. The CDR3 loop is CSAGPRDRVNPETQYF. The CDR3 DNA sequence: TGCAGTGCTGGGCCCCGGGACAGGGTAAATCCAGAGACCCAGTACTTC.

V is TRBV4-3 and J is TRBJ1-2; unclear D gene. The CDR3 consists of 16 residues. The V end was cut by 0 bases, the J end by 7 bases, with 18 bases between. Germline V gene data show CDR1 as LGHNA and CDR2 as YSLEER. The CDR3, as DNA: TGCGCCAGCAGCCAAGATCTTGGACTTACCGTTGCTGGCTACACCTTC. Encoded protein: CASSQDLGLTVAGYTF.

This clonotype has a handful of counts. The chain uses TRBV4-1 and TRBJ2-7; weak D call: TRBD1 (5 bases). Trimming took off 5 bases at V and 5 bases at J, with 13 bases between the two ends. Germline-derived CDR1 and CDR2 are MGHRA and YSYEKL. This CDR3 spans 13 amino acids. CDR3 DNA: TGCGCCAGCAGCTTGCAGGGTCCCAACGAGCAGTACTTC. Encoded protein: CASSLQGPNEQYF.

The table lists this clonotype with a few counts. The chain uses TRBV20-1 and TRBJ2-7; D may be TRBD1 (9 bases). CDR3 length: 15 amino acids. In germline, CDR1 is DFQATT, CDR2 SNEGSKA (reference sequence). The ends were cut back, 6 bases at V and 4 bases at J, with 22 bases in the middle. The CDR3 region has the DNA TGCAGTGCCCGGCGTAGCGGGACAGGGAAGTACGAGCAGTACTTC. Its protein is CSARRSGTGKYEQYF.

CDR3 protein: CASRRGAVNYGYTF. DNA for the CDR3: TGTGCCAGCAGGCGCGGGGCCGTTAACTATGGCTACACCTTC. This rearrangement joins TRBV27 to TRBJ1-2, with D possibly being TRBD1 (5 bases). CDR3 length equals 14 residues. Trimming removed 6 bases from V and 1 base from J, with 12 bases in between. Looked up from germline, CDR1 is MNHEY and CDR2 is SMNVEV (reference sequence).

This chain connects TRBV20-1 to TRBJ2-5; the D gene is possibly TRBD2 (5 bases). Trimming took off 4 bases at V and 2 bases at J, with 8 bases between the two ends. This CDR3 comprises 12 residues. The germline V gene encodes CDR1 DFQATT and CDR2 SNEGSKA (reference sequence). CDR3 region: CSATDWQETQYF. The DNA of the CDR3 is TGCAGTGCTACGGACTGGCAAGAGACCCAGTACTTC.

The V and J genes are TRBV4-1 and TRBJ2-1, with 15 bases fitting TRBD2. The CDR3 spans 16 residues. The J segment lost 9 bases and the V segment lost 4 bases, leaving 7 bases of the junction unmatched. Germline CDR1 and CDR2: MGHRA and YSYEKL. CDR3 in amino acids: CASSPRTSGREVEQFF. The CDR3 DNA reads TGCGCCAGCAGCCCGAGGACTAGCGGGAGGGAGGTTGAGCAGTTCTTC.